This TCR beta chain was profiled in a study of technical replicates of blood from several donors. The V end was cut by 2 bases, the J end by 7 bases, with 12 bases between. Germline loops: CDR1 KGHSH, CDR2 LQKENI. The CDR3 spans 13 residues. Using immunoSEQ multiplex PCR, the repertoire was profiled, and TCRdb retains in-frame clones only, with some absent. Of tens of thousands of clones in the sample, approximately 90% were seen once. The clonotype comes from a human donor in good health. The chain has TRBV18 and TRBJ2-7, with no clear D. The sequencing input was T cells isolated from PBMCs. CDR3 bases: TGTGCCAGCTCACCAGGTAACAGCTGGGAGCAGTACTTC. This gives the protein CASSPGNSWEQYF.